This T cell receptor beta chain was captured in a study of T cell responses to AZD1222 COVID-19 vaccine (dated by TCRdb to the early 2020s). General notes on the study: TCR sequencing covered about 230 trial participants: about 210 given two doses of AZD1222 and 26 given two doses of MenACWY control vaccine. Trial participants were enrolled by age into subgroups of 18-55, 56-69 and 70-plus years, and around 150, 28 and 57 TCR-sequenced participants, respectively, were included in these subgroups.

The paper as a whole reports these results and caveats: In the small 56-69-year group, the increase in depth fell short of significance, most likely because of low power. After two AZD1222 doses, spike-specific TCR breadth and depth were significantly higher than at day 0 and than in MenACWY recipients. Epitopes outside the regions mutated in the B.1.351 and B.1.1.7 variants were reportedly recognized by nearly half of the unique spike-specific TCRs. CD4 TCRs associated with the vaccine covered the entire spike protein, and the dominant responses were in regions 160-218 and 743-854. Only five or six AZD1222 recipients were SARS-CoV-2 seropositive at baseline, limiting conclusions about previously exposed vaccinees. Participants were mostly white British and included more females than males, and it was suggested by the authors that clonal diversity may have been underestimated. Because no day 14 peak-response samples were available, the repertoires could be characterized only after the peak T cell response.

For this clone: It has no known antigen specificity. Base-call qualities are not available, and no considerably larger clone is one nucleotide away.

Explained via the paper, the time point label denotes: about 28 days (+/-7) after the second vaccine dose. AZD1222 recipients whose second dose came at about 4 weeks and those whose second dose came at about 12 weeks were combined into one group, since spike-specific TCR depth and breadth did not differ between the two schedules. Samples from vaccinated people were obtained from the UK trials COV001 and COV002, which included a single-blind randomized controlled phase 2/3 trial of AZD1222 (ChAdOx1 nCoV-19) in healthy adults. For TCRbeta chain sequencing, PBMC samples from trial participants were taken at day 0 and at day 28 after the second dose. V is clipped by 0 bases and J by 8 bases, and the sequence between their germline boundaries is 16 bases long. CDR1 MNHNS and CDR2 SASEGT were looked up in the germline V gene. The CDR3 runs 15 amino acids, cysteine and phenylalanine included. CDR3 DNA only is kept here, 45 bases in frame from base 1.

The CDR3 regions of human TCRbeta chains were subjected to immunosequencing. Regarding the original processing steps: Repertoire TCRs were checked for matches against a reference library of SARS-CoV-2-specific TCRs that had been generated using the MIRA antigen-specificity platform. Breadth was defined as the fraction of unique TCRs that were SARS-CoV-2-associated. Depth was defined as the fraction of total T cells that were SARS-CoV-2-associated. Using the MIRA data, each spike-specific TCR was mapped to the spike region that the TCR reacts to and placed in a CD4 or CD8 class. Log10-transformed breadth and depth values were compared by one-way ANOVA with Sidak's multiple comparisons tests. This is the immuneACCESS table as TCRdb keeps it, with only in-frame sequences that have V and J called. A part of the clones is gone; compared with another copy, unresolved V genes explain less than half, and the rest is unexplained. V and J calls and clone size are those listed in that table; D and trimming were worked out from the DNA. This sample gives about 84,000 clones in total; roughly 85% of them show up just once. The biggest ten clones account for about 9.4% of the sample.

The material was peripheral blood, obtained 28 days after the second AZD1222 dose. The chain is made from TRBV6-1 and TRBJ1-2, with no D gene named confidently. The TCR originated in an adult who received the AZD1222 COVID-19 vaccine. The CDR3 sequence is CASSEAVYGFEGYTF. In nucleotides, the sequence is TGTGCCAGCAGTGAAGCGGTTTATGGGTTTGAGGGCTACACCTTC.